These T cell receptor beta chains were read from a single sample in a study of cytomegalovirus exposure and HLA in healthy donors. Produced via immunoSEQ multiplex PCR; TCRdb's table is partial and in-frame only. This table has about 150,000 clones, roughly 88% appearing once. Sequencing was done on a sample of PBMCs. The origin of the receptors is a man over 45 in good health and CMV-seropositive. CDR3s include the opening cysteine and the closing phenylalanine or tryptophan. Each record gives: D gene, clone size, V gene, J gene, CDR3 DNA, CDR3 protein. The D gene is left open where the match is weak. Size is omitted from some rows. Given values are once, few, many or a class for expanded clones.

d_call: -
clone_size: -
v_call: TRBV9
j_call: TRBJ1-6
cdr3_nt: TGTGCCAGCAGCTCCCCAGGGACAACTAATTCACCCCTCCACTTT
cdr3_aa: CASSSPGTTNSPLHF

d_call: TRBD1
clone_size: -
v_call: TRBV5-6
j_call: TRBJ2-6
cdr3_nt: TGTGTCAGCAGCTGGGCCCGGGACAGGGGGCGGTTTGGGGCCAACGTCCTGACTTTC
cdr3_aa: CVSSWARDRGRFGANVLTF

d_call: TRBD1
clone_size: -
v_call: TRBV19
j_call: TRBJ1-5
cdr3_nt: TGTGCCAGTAGACCTAGCTACGCCGGGACAGGGCGCCAGCCCCAGCATTTT
cdr3_aa: CASRPSYAGTGRQPQHF

d_call: TRBD1
clone_size: -
v_call: TRBV5-4
j_call: TRBJ1-2
cdr3_nt: TGTGCCAGCAGCTTCACCGGGACAGCCCCGAGCGGCTACACCTTC
cdr3_aa: CASSFTGTAPSGYTF

d_call: -
clone_size: -
v_call: TRBV21-1
j_call: TRBJ2-1
cdr3_nt: TGTGCCAGCAGCATCCGGACTAGCGGGAGGAGAGAGCAGTTCTTC
cdr3_aa: CASSIRTSGRREQFF

d_call: TRBD2
clone_size: -
v_call: TRBV4-1
j_call: TRBJ2-3
cdr3_nt: TGCGCCAGCAGCCCTGACCTAGCGGGAGGGGAAACAGATACGCAGTATTTT
cdr3_aa: CASSPDLAGGETDTQYF

d_call: TRBD1
clone_size: -
v_call: TRBV7-9
j_call: TRBJ1-1
cdr3_nt: TGTGCCAGCAGTTCATCCGGGACAGGTCAAAACACTGAAGCTTTCTTT
cdr3_aa: CASSSSGTGQNTEAFF

d_call: -
clone_size: large
v_call: TRBV7-9
j_call: TRBJ1-1
cdr3_nt: TGTGCCAGCAGCTTAAGTACAGGGCGGAACACTGAAGCTTTCTTT
cdr3_aa: CASSLSTGRNTEAFF

d_call: -
clone_size: -
v_call: TRBV11-3
j_call: TRBJ1-3
cdr3_nt: TGTGCCAGCAGCCCTCGACAGTTCTCTGGAAACACCATATATTTT
cdr3_aa: CASSPRQFSGNTIYF

d_call: TRBD1
clone_size: -
v_call: TRBV2
j_call: TRBJ2-1
cdr3_nt: TGTGCCAGCAGTGCTTGGACAGGAGAGTTCTTC
cdr3_aa: CASSAWTGEFF

d_call: -
clone_size: -
v_call: TRBV28
j_call: TRBJ2-2
cdr3_nt: TGTGCCAGCAGTTTCCTCCGACTGAGAGGGGAGCTGTTTTTT
cdr3_aa: CASSFLRLRGELFF

d_call: -
clone_size: -
v_call: TRBV5-1
j_call: TRBJ2-5
cdr3_nt: TGCGCCAGCAACGAAGGGGGGGAAGAGACCCAGTACTTC
cdr3_aa: CASNEGGEETQYF

d_call: TRBD2
clone_size: -
v_call: TRBV27
j_call: TRBJ2-7
cdr3_nt: TGTGCCAGCAGCTCCGGGACTAGCGGGGTTTCCTACGAGCAGTACTTC
cdr3_aa: CASSSGTSGVSYEQYF

d_call: -
clone_size: -
v_call: TRBV7-9
j_call: TRBJ2-1
cdr3_nt: TGTGCCAGCAGCTTAGAGGCTAGTAGGCCTAATGAGCAGTTCTTC
cdr3_aa: CASSLEASRPNEQFF

d_call: TRBD2
clone_size: -
v_call: TRBV11-3
j_call: TRBJ2-3
cdr3_nt: TGTGCCAGCAGCTTACTAGCGGGAATAACAGATACGCAGTATTTT
cdr3_aa: CASSLLAGITDTQYF

d_call: -
clone_size: -
v_call: TRBV7-3
j_call: TRBJ1-2
cdr3_nt: TGTGCCAGCAGCCCAGACGGGGGTGGCGGCTATGGCTACACCTTC
cdr3_aa: CASSPDGGGGYGYTF

d_call: -
clone_size: -
v_call: TRBV6-4
j_call: TRBJ2-1
cdr3_nt: TGTGCCAGCAGGAAGACAGGCAAAGACAATGAGCAGTTCTTC
cdr3_aa: CASRKTGKDNEQFF

d_call: -
clone_size: -
v_call: TRBV2
j_call: TRBJ1-2
cdr3_nt: TGTGCCAGCAGTACGGGAGGAGGCCGTAACTATGGCTACACCTTC
cdr3_aa: CASSTGGGRNYGYTF

d_call: TRBD1
clone_size: -
v_call: TRBV4-1
j_call: TRBJ1-1
cdr3_nt: TGCGCCAGCAGCCAAGATGGAGGACAGGGGGCGTTCAACACTGAAGCTTTCTTT
cdr3_aa: CASSQDGGQGAFNTEAFF

d_call: -
clone_size: -
v_call: TRBV9
j_call: TRBJ1-1
cdr3_nt: TGTGCCAGCAGCGTGCAAGCGAACACTGAAGCTTTCTTT
cdr3_aa: CASSVQANTEAFF

d_call: -
clone_size: -
v_call: TRBV18
j_call: TRBJ2-3
cdr3_nt: TGTGCCAGCTCACCAGATTTAGGGAGCTCAACTAGCACAGATACGCAGTATTTT
cdr3_aa: CASSPDLGSSTSTDTQYF

d_call: TRBD1
clone_size: -
v_call: TRBV7-9
j_call: TRBJ2-1
cdr3_nt: TGTGCCAGCAGCTCCAACCTGGACAGGGTTTCCTACAATGAGCAGTTCTTC
cdr3_aa: CASSSNLDRVSYNEQFF

d_call: -
clone_size: once
v_call: TRBV4-1
j_call: TRBJ1-2
cdr3_nt: TGCGCCAGCAGCCAAGATCCAGCTAACTATGGCTACACCTTC
cdr3_aa: CASSQDPANYGYTF

d_call: -
clone_size: -
v_call: TRBV27
j_call: TRBJ2-2
cdr3_nt: TGTGCCAGCACCCCGGGGGTAGGGCGCACCGGGGAGCTGTTTTTT
cdr3_aa: CASTPGVGRTGELFF

d_call: TRBD1
clone_size: -
v_call: TRBV5-1
j_call: TRBJ2-2
cdr3_nt: TGCGCCAGCAGCTCCGGGACAGTTAACACCGGGGAGCTGTTTTTT
cdr3_aa: CASSSGTVNTGELFF

d_call: -
clone_size: -
v_call: TRBV7-6
j_call: TRBJ2-2
cdr3_nt: TGTGCCAGCAGCCCCCAGGGGGGAGTGGAAGAGCTGTTTTTT
cdr3_aa: CASSPQGGVEELFF

d_call: -
clone_size: few
v_call: TRBV7-9
j_call: TRBJ1-4
cdr3_nt: TGTGCCAGCAGTTCAACCCAGGGCGCTAATGAAAAACTGTTTTTT
cdr3_aa: CASSSTQGANEKLFF

d_call: -
clone_size: -
v_call: TRBV10-3
j_call: TRBJ1-1
cdr3_nt: TGTGCCATCAGTGAGGGTTCGGTTTTTAACACTGAAGCTTTCTTT
cdr3_aa: CAISEGSVFNTEAFF

d_call: TRBD1
clone_size: -
v_call: TRBV19
j_call: TRBJ2-6
cdr3_nt: TGTGCCAGTAGTATACGGGGGACAGGGGCTGGGGCCAACGTCCTGACTTTC
cdr3_aa: CASSIRGTGAGANVLTF

d_call: -
clone_size: -
v_call: TRBV19
j_call: TRBJ1-1
cdr3_nt: TGTGCCATTCTAGGGGCTGGGAACACTGAAGCTTTCTTT
cdr3_aa: CAILGAGNTEAFF

d_call: -
clone_size: -
v_call: TRBV7-6
j_call: TRBJ1-4
cdr3_nt: TGTGCCAGCAGCTTAAGACAGGCTGAAAAACTGTTTTTT
cdr3_aa: CASSLRQAEKLFF

d_call: TRBD1
clone_size: -
v_call: TRBV9
j_call: TRBJ2-2
cdr3_nt: TGTGCCAGCAGCGGGACAGGGACTAACACCGGGGAGCTGTTTTTT
cdr3_aa: CASSGTGTNTGELFF

d_call: TRBD1
clone_size: few
v_call: TRBV9
j_call: TRBJ1-1
cdr3_nt: TGTGCCAGCAGCGTAGGTAGGGGGCGGACTGAAGCTTTCTTT
cdr3_aa: CASSVGRGRTEAFF

d_call: -
clone_size: once
v_call: TRBV12-5
j_call: TRBJ2-7
cdr3_nt: TGTGCTAGTGGCCTGGACAGTTACGAGCAGTACTTC
cdr3_aa: CASGLDSYEQYF

d_call: -
clone_size: -
v_call: TRBV5-4
j_call: TRBJ2-3
cdr3_nt: TGTGCCAGCAGCTTGTCCCTAGCCGCAGATACGCAGTATTTT
cdr3_aa: CASSLSLAADTQYF

d_call: TRBD1
clone_size: -
v_call: TRBV5-4
j_call: TRBJ1-1
cdr3_nt: TGTGCCAGCAGCTCCCGGGACAGGGAAAGGAAAACTGAAGCTTTCTTT
cdr3_aa: CASSSRDRERKTEAFF

d_call: -
clone_size: -
v_call: TRBV23-1
j_call: TRBJ1-5
cdr3_nt: TGCGCCAGCAGTCAATCGGAGCAGCCCCAGCATTTT
cdr3_aa: CASSQSEQPQHF

d_call: TRBD2
clone_size: -
v_call: TRBV4-2
j_call: TRBJ2-3
cdr3_nt: TGTGCCAGCAGCCAAGCAGCGGGGACTAGCACAGATACGCAGTATTTT
cdr3_aa: CASSQAAGTSTDTQYF

d_call: -
clone_size: once
v_call: TRBV19
j_call: TRBJ1-1
cdr3_nt: TGTGCCAGTAGGCCAGGGGAGACCACTGAAGCTTTCTTT
cdr3_aa: CASRPGETTEAFF

d_call: TRBD1
clone_size: few
v_call: TRBV7-9
j_call: TRBJ1-3
cdr3_nt: TGTGCCAGCAGCCTTATTCAGGGACAGGGAACCGCTGGAAACACCATATATTTT
cdr3_aa: CASSLIQGQGTAGNTIYF

d_call: -
clone_size: -
v_call: TRBV6-1
j_call: TRBJ1-4
cdr3_nt: TGTGCCAGCAGTGAAGGATGGGGCGGAAACGAAAAACTGTTTTTT
cdr3_aa: CASSEGWGGNEKLFF

d_call: TRBD1
clone_size: few
v_call: TRBV9
j_call: TRBJ1-5
cdr3_nt: TGTGCCAGCAGCGCGACAGGGACTAGCAATCAGCCCCAGCATTTT
cdr3_aa: CASSATGTSNQPQHF

d_call: TRBD2
clone_size: -
v_call: TRBV7-9
j_call: TRBJ2-5
cdr3_nt: TGTTCCAGCAGCCGTCAGACCCTCAGCGGGACGGAAGAGACCCAGTACTTC
cdr3_aa: CSSSRQTLSGTEETQYF

d_call: -
clone_size: -
v_call: TRBV5-1
j_call: TRBJ2-7
cdr3_nt: TGCGCCAGCAGCGCCCGGGACACCAAGAGCTCCTACGAGCAGTACTTC
cdr3_aa: CASSARDTKSSYEQYF

d_call: TRBD1
clone_size: -
v_call: TRBV28
j_call: TRBJ1-5
cdr3_nt: TGTGCCAGCAGTTCCCGACAGGGTACCAATCAGCCCCAGCATTTT
cdr3_aa: CASSSRQGTNQPQHF

d_call: -
clone_size: few
v_call: TRBV11-3
j_call: TRBJ2-2
cdr3_nt: TGTGCCAGCAGCCAGCGGGCCCGGCGCTCGAACACCGGGGAGCTGTTTTTT
cdr3_aa: CASSQRARRSNTGELFF

d_call: -
clone_size: -
v_call: TRBV18
j_call: TRBJ1-6
cdr3_nt: TGTGCCAGCTCACCACAGGGGAATGCAAACAATTCACCCCTCCACTTT
cdr3_aa: CASSPQGNANNSPLHF

d_call: -
clone_size: -
v_call: TRBV18
j_call: TRBJ2-1
cdr3_nt: TGTGCCAGCTCACCAGGGCGGGGTATGGTCAATGAGCAGTTCTTC
cdr3_aa: CASSPGRGMVNEQFF

d_call: TRBD2
clone_size: -
v_call: TRBV2
j_call: TRBJ2-5
cdr3_nt: TGTGTCAGCAGTGAAGTTTCAAGCGGGAGTCCGCAATCTTCCCAGTACTTC
cdr3_aa: CVSSEVSSGSPQSSQYF

d_call: -
clone_size: -
v_call: TRBV5-7
j_call: TRBJ1-5
cdr3_nt: TGTGCCAGCAGCCCCCAGGTTAGTTACTCAAGCAATCAGCCCCAGCATTTT
cdr3_aa: CASSPQVSYSSNQPQHF

d_call: -
clone_size: -
v_call: TRBV7-3
j_call: TRBJ2-1
cdr3_nt: TGTGCCAGCAGCCTTAAATCGGGTGAGCAGTTCTTC
cdr3_aa: CASSLKSGEQFF

d_call: -
clone_size: -
v_call: TRBV30
j_call: TRBJ1-1
cdr3_nt: TGTGCCTGGAGTGCCACACTGAACACTGAAGCTTTCTTT
cdr3_aa: CAWSATLNTEAFF

d_call: TRBD2
clone_size: -
v_call: TRBV9
j_call: TRBJ2-1
cdr3_nt: TGTGCCAGCAGCGTGGCTAGCGGGGTCCCTAATGAGCAGTTCTTC
cdr3_aa: CASSVASGVPNEQFF

d_call: -
clone_size: once
v_call: TRBV11-2
j_call: TRBJ1-4
cdr3_nt: TGTGCCAGCAGCTTGGGCAGAATTGCAACTAATGAAAAACTGTTTTTT
cdr3_aa: CASSLGRIATNEKLFF